The sequence of this T cell receptor beta chain was determined in a study of tumor and adjacent non-tumor tissue in lung cancer. General study results and limits: In normal lung, the top 100 clones were significantly more dominant than in tumor.

This sample's RNA came from whole unsorted tissue. This non-tumor lung sample came from over 3 cm beyond the tumor edge. Between August and November 2014, newly diagnosed, chemotherapy-naive lung cancer patients underwent thoracic surgery in China. Three rounds of nested PCR, following a modified ARM-PCR protocol, produced the TCRbeta library. TCRdb reanalysed the multiplex PCR reads using MiXCR and keeps one entry per CDR3 protein. This table holds about 98,000 distinct CDR3 sequences, 75% to 85% found once. About this clonotype: Its target is unknown.

The CDR3 length is 15 residues. CDR1 KGHSH and CDR2 LQKENI come from the germline V gene. With 8 bases removed from V and 2 bases from J, the gap between germline ends came to 17 bases. The material sequenced was distant non-tumor lung tissue. The TCR comes from a man aged 60-69 years with small cell lung cancer. The V gene is TRBV18, the J gene TRBJ2-3, with a possible D match to TRBD1 (7 bases). The CDR3 nucleotides read TGTGCCAGCCTAGGGGGGACAGCCGCCACAGATACGCAGTATTTT. It specifies CASLGGTAATDTQYF.